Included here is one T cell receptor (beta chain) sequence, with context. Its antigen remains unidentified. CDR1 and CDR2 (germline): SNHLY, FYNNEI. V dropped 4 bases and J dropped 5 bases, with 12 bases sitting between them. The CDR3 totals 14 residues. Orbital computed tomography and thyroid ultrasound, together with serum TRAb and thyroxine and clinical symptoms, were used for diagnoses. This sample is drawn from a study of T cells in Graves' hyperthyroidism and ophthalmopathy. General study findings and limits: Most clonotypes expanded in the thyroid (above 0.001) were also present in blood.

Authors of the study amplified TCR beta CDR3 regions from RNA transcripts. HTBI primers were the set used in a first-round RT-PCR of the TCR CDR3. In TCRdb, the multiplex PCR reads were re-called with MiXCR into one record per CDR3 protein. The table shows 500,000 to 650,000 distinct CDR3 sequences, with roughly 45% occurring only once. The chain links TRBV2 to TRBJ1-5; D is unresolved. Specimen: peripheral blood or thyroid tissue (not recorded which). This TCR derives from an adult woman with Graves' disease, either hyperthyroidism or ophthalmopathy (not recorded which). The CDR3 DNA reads TGTGCCAGCAGTGGAGGGAGGACCCATCAGCCCCAGCATTTT. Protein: CASSGGRTHQPQHF.